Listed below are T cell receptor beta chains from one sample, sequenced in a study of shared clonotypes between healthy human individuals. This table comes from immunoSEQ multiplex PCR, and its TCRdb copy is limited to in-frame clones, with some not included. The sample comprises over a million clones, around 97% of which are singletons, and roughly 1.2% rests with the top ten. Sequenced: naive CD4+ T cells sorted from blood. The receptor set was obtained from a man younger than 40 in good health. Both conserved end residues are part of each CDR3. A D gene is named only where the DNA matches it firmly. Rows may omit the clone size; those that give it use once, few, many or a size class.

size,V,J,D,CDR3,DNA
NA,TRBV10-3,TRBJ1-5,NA,CAISERSSGRPQHF,TGTGCCATCAGTGAGAGGAGCTCGGGCAGGCCCCAGCATTTT
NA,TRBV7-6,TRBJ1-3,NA,CASSPGGANTIYF,TGTGCCAGCAGCCCCGGCGGGGCGAACACCATATATTTT
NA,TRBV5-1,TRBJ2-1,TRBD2,CASSSKTSGTYNEQFF,TGCGCCAGCAGCTCGAAAACTAGCGGGACTTACAATGAGCAGTTCTTC
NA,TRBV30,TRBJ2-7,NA,CAWIRTENSYEQYF,TGTGCCTGGATTAGGACCGAGAACTCCTACGAGCAGTACTTC
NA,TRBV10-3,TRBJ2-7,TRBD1,CAISDRGFQYEQYF,TGTGCCATCAGCGACAGGGGGTTTCAGTACGAGCAGTACTTC
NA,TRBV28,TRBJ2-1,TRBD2,CASSRSGEGYNEQFF,TGTGCCAGCAGTAGAAGCGGGGAGGGCTACAATGAGCAGTTCTTC
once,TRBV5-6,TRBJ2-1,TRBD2,CASIFRTSGAYNEQFF,TGTGCCAGCATCTTCAGGACTAGCGGAGCCTACAATGAGCAGTTCTTC
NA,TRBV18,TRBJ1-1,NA,CASSPVLGQLHTEAFF,TGTGCCAGCTCACCGGTGCTAGGGCAGCTTCACACTGAAGCTTTCTTT
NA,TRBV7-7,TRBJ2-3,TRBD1,CASSRTGFDTDTQYF,TGTGCCAGCAGCCGGACAGGCTTTGACACAGATACGCAGTATTTT
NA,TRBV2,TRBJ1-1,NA,CASSLSLEAEAFF,TGTGCCAGCAGTCTAAGTTTAGAGGCTGAAGCTTTCTTT
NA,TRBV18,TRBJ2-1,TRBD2,CASSFLAGGYNEQFF,TGTGCCAGCTCATTTTTAGCGGGAGGTTACAATGAGCAGTTCTTC
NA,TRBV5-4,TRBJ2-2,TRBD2,CASSPGLAGVDGELFF,TGTGCCAGCAGCCCGGGACTAGCGGGAGTCGACGGGGAGCTGTTTTTT
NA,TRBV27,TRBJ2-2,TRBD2,CASSLLAGNTGELFF,TGTGCCAGCAGTTTACTAGCGGGAAACACCGGGGAGCTGTTTTTT
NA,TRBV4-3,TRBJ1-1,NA,CASSQNGLPNTEAFF,TGCGCCAGCAGCCAGAACGGACTTCCGAACACTGAAGCTTTCTTT
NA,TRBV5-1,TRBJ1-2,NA,CASSPYRANYGYTF,TGCGCCAGCAGCCCCTACAGAGCTAACTATGGCTACACCTTC
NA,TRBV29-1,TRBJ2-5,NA,CSVGSRGAGQTQYF,TGCAGCGTTGGGAGTAGGGGGGCGGGTCAGACCCAGTACTTC
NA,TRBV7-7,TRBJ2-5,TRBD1,CASSSGTGGTQETQYF,TGTGCCAGCAGCTCTGGGACAGGGGGCACACAAGAGACCCAGTACTTC
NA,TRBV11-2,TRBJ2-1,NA,CASSPGSWQFF,TGTGCCAGCAGCCCGGGGAGTTGGCAGTTCTTC
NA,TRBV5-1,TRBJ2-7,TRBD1,CASRRDRSLGEQYF,TGCGCCAGCAGGAGGGACAGATCTTTAGGCGAGCAGTACTTC
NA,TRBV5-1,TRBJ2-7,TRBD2,CASSLTGLAGEGSYEQYF,TGCGCCAGCAGCTTAACCGGACTAGCGGGAGAAGGGTCCTACGAGCAGTACTTC
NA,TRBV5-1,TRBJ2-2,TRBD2,CASSLDGDSGRGTGELFF,TGCGCCAGCAGCTTGGATGGAGATAGCGGGAGGGGAACCGGGGAGCTGTTTTTT
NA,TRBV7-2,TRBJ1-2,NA,CASSAIVGQTFLGGYTF,TGTGCCAGCAGCGCCATCGTCGGACAGACCTTTCTTGGTGGCTACACCTTC
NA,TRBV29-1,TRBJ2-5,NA,CSVEEQGTQYF,TGCAGCGTTGAGGAACAGGGGACCCAGTACTTC
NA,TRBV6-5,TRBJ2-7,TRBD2,CASNQREGPQYF,TGTGCCAGCAACCAGCGGGAGGGCCCGCAGTACTTC
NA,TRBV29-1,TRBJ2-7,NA,CSAKLASYEQYF,TGCAGCGCTAAACTAGCCTCCTACGAGCAGTACTTC
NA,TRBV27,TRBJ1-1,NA,CASSPWGRNTEAFF,TGTGCCAGCAGTCCCTGGGGGAGAAACACTGAAGCTTTCTTT
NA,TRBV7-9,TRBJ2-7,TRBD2,CASSLGGSDEQYF,TGTGCCAGCAGCTTGGGAGGGTCCGACGAGCAGTACTTC
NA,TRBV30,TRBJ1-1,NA,CAWATRRTFHLNTEAFF,TGTGCCTGGGCTACCAGACGGACCTTTCATCTGAACACTGAAGCTTTCTTT
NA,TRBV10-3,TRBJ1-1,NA,CAISEVNTEAFF,TGTGCCATCAGTGAGGTGAACACTGAAGCTTTCTTT
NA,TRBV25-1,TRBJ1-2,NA,CASSELGSYGYTF,TGTGCCAGCAGTGAACTAGGGAGCTATGGCTACACCTTC
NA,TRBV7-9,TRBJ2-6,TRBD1,CASSRTGTPVSGANVLTF,TGTGCCAGCAGCCGGACAGGCACTCCCGTCTCTGGGGCCAACGTCCTGACTTTC
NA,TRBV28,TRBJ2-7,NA,CASSLRGRSYEQYF,TGTGCCAGCAGTTTGCGGGGTAGATCCTACGAGCAGTACTTC
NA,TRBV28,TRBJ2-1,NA,CASSTLLPSSYNEQFF,TGTGCCAGCAGCACCCTACTCCCCAGCTCCTACAATGAGCAGTTCTTC
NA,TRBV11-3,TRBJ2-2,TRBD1,CASSSGTATGELFF,TGTGCCAGCAGCTCCGGGACAGCCACCGGGGAGCTGTTTTTT
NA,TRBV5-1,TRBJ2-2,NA,CASSSLRANTGELFF,TGCGCCAGCAGCAGCCTTAGGGCGAACACCGGGGAGCTGTTTTTT
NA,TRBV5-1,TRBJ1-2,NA,CASSLDRHYGYTF,TGCGCCAGCAGCCTCGACCGCCACTATGGCTACACCTTC
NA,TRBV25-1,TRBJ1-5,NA,CASSDGGNQPQHF,TGTGCCAGCAGTGACGGCGGAAATCAGCCCCAGCATTTT
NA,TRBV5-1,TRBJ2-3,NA,CASSLGSTDTQYF,TGCGCCAGCAGTCTAGGCAGCACAGATACGCAGTATTTT
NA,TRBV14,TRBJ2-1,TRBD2,CASSQDTWGEGPSYNEQFF,TGTGCCAGCAGCCAAGATACGTGGGGGGAGGGCCCCTCCTACAATGAGCAGTTCTTC
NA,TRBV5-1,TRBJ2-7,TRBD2,CASSPLAGGTYEQYF,TGCGCCAGCAGTCCACTAGCGGGGGGGACCTACGAGCAGTACTTC
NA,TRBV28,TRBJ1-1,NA,CASGEERRTEAFF,TGTGCCAGCGGGGAAGAAAGGAGGACTGAAGCTTTCTTT
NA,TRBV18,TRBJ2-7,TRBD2,CASSPLGRGTSSSLEQYF,TGTGCCAGCTCACCCCTAGGTAGGGGGACTAGCTCTTCGCTCGAGCAGTACTTC
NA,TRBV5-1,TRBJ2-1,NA,CASSLGQAGDEQFF,TGCGCCAGCAGCCTAGGGCAGGCCGGGGATGAGCAGTTCTTC
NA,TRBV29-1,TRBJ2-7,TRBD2,CSALSGGYEQYF,TGCAGCGCTCTAAGCGGGGGCTACGAGCAGTACTTC
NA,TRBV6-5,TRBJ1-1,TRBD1,CASKRGGRNTEAFF,TGTGCCAGCAAGCGAGGGGGCAGGAACACTGAAGCTTTCTTT
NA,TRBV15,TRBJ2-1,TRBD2,CATSRREVMDEQFF,TGTGCCACCAGCAGACGGGAGGTTATGGATGAGCAGTTCTTC
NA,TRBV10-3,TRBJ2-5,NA,CATRRFGGDQETQYF,TGTGCCACACGACGCTTTGGCGGAGACCAAGAGACCCAGTACTTC
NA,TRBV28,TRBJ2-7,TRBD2,CASRKGTSGLEQYF,TGTGCCAGCAGAAAAGGGACTAGCGGGCTCGAGCAGTACTTC
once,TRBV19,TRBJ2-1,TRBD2,CASSPSGIASYNEQFF,TGTGCCAGTAGTCCTAGCGGGATAGCGTCGTACAATGAGCAGTTCTTC
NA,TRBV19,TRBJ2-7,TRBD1,CASSILPGQGYEQYF,TGTGCCAGTAGTATCCTGCCGGGACAGGGCTACGAGCAGTACTTC